The clone carrying this T cell receptor beta chain was seen at least ten times. The data stem from a study of blood T cell repertoires in COVID-19. Overall study: Samples taken during acute and convalescent COVID-19 were collected in the United States, Italy and Spain. PBMCs, B-cell-depleted T cells, or T cells provided the cDNA or gDNA that made up the material.

In the authors' workflow: Amplification of reference gene primers provided the estimated nucleated cell counts. Produced via immunoSEQ multiplex PCR; TCRdb's table is partial and in-frame only. V, J and clone size are taken as reported in that table, and D and trimming were inferred from the DNA itself. The sample lists 60,000 or so clones, about four fifths occurring once. Germline assignment: CDR1 SGHRS and CDR2 YFSETQ. This CDR3 has 15 residues. The germline V and J ends were trimmed by 5 bases and 2 bases, with 16 bases remaining between them. Sequenced material: peripheral blood. This clonotype was obtained from a human donor in a cohort sampled during active COVID-19. The V gene is TRBV5-1, the J gene TRBJ2-5; unclear D gene. As DNA, the CDR3 is TGCGCCAGCAGTTCTCGTCAGCCCGGGCAAGAGACCCAGTACTTC. Translated, it gives CASSSRQPGQETQYF.